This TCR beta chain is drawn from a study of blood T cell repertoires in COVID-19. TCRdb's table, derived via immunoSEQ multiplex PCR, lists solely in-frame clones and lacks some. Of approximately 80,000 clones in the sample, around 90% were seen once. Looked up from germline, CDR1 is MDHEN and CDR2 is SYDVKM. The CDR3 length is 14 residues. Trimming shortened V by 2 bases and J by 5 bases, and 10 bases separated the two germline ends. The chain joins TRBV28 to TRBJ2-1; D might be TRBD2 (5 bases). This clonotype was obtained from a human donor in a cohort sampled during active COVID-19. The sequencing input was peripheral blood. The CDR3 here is CASSLEVRDNEQFF. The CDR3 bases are TGTGCCAGCAGTTTAGAGGTGCGGGACAATGAGCAGTTCTTC. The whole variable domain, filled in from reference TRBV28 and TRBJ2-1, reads DVKVTQSSRYLVKRTGEKVFLECVQDMDHENMFWYRQDPGLGLRLIYFSYDVKMKEKGDIPEGYSVSREKKERFSLILESASTNQTSMYLCASSLEVRDNEQFFGPGTRLTVL.